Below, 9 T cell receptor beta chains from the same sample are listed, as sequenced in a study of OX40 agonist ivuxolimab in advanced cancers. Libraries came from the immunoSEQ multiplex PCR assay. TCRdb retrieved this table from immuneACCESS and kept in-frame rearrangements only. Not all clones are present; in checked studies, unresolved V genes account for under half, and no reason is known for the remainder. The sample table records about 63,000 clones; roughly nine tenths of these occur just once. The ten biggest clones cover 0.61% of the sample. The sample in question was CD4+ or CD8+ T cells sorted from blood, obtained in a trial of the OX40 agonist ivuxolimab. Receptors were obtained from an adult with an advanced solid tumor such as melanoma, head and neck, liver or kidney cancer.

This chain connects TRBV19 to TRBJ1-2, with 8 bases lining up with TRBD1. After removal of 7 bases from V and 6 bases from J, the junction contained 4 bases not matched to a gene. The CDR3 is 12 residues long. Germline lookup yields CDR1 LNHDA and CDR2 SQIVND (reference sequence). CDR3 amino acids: CASTDRDDGYTF. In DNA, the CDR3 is TGTGCCAGTACGGACAGGGATGATGGCTACACCTTC.

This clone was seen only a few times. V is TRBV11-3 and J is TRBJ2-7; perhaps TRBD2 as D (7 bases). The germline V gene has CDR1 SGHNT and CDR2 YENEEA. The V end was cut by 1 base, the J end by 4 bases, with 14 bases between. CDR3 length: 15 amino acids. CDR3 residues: CASSLAGGGLYEQYF. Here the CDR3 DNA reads TGTGCCAGCAGCTTAGCTGGAGGGGGACTATACGAGCAGTACTTC.

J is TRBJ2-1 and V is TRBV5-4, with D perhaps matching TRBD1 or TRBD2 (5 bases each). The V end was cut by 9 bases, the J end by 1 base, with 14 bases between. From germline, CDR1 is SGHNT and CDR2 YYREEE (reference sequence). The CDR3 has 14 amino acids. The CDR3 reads CATMPWGSYNEQFF. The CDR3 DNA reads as TGTGCCACCATGCCCTGGGGGTCCTACAATGAGCAGTTCTTC.

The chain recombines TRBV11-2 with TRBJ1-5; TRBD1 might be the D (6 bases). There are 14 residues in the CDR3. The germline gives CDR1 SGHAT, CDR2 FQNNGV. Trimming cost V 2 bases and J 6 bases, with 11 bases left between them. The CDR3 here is CASSLIGGSQPQHF. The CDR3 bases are TGTGCCAGCAGCTTAATTGGGGGCAGTCAGCCCCAGCATTTT.

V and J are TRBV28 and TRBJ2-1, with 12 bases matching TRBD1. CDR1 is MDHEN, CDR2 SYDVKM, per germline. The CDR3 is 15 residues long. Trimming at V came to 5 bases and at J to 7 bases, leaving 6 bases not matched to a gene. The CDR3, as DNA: TGTGCCAGCAGTAGACCGGGACAGGGGGCGAATGAGCAGTTCTTC. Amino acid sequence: CASSRPGQGANEQFF. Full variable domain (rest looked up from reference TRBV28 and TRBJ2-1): DVKVTQSSRYLVKRTGEKVFLECVQDMDHENMFWYRQDPGLGLRLIYFSYDVKMKEKGDIPEGYSVSREKKERFSLILESASTNQTSMYLCASSRPGQGANEQFFGPGTRLTVL.

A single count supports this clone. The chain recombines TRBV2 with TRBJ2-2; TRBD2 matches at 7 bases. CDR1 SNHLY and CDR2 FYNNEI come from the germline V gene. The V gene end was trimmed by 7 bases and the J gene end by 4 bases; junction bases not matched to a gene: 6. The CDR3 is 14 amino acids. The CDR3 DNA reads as TGTGCCAGCATTTCAGCGGGATTCACCGGGGAGCTGTTTTTT. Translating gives CASISAGFTGELFF.

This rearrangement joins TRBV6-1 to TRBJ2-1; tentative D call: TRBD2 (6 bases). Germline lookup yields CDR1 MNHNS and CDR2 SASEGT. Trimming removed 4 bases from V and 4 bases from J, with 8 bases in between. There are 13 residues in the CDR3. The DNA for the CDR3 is TGTGCCAGCAGTGCGGGACTGTACAATGAGCAGTTCTTC. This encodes CASSAGLYNEQFF.

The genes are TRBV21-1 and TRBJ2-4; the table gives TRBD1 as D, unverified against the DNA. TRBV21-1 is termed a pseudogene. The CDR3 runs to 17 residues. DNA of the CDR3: TGTGCCAGCAGCAACAGCAGGGGCCTATTAGCCAAAAACATTCAGTACTTC. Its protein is CASSNSRGLLAKNIQYF.

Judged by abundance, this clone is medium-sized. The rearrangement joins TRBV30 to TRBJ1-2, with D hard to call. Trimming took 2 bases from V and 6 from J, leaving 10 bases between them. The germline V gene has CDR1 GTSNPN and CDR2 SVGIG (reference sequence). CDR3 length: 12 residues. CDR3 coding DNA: TGTGCCTGGAGTAAGGAAAGGCATGGCTACACCTTC. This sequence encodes CAWSKERHGYTF.